This is a list of T cell receptor beta chains from one sample in a study of blood T cell repertoires in COVID-19. The assay was immunoSEQ multiplex PCR, and TCRdb's table has in-frame clones only and misses some. Here the sample spans around 370,000 clones, 87% being singletons. The sample taken for sequencing was peripheral blood. Receptors were obtained from a woman aged 50 to 65 with COVID-19, enrolled during active disease. Each CDR3 is given with its conserved first and last residue.

j_gene	v_gene	len	CDR3aa
TRBJ1-4	TRBV19	18	CASLSPFSAPGGNEKLFF
TRBJ1-2	TRBV19	13	CASSRDRERGYTF
TRBJ1-5	TRBV5-1	15	CASSYDRGSNQPQHF
TRBJ1-1	TRBV12-3/TRBV12-4	13	CASRAGSGTEAFF
TRBJ2-3	TRBV13	15	CASSPRRSSTDTQYF
TRBJ2-2	TRBV9	16	CASSGLAGGLTGELFF
TRBJ1-5	TRBV6-2/TRBV6-3	19	CASSYRRGQGTYSNQPQHF
TRBJ2-1	TRBV5-4	18	CASSKRGLAGPTYNEQFF
TRBJ2-1	TRBV5-6	15	CASREVEKATVEQFF
TRBJ1-2	TRBV19	12	CASRSRAGGYTF
TRBJ1-3	TRBV5-4	16	CASSSRTANSGNTIYF
TRBJ1-5	TRBV24-1	16	CATSDGGTAGNQPQHF
TRBJ2-2	TRBV9	13	CASSPPRVGELFF
TRBJ1-3	TRBV5-1	15	CASSLSPSSGNTIYF